The rows below give T cell receptor beta chains drawn from one sample of a study of shared clonotypes between healthy human individuals. Produced via immunoSEQ multiplex PCR; TCRdb's table is partial and in-frame only. This sample has under 2.5 million clones, with roughly 92% found just once. The sample consisted of naive CD4+ T cells from PBMCs. Receptors were obtained from a man aged 18 to 35 in good health. Some clones in this sample may be carry-over from other donors' samples. CDR3s include the opening cysteine and the closing phenylalanine or tryptophan. D genes are given only for firm matches. Only some rows state a clone size, as once, few, many or a class for expanded clones.

TRBJ2-5 17 NA TRBV7-9 NA TGTGCCAGCAGCCTCCGACCACCCGGAAGGGTGCAAGAGACCCAGTACTTC CASSLRPPGRVQETQYF
TRBJ1-1 13 NA TRBV18 NA TGTGCCAGCTCACCACTGGGGGGCACTGAAGCTTTCTTT CASSPLGGTEAFF
TRBJ1-4 13 NA TRBV5-4 NA TGTGCCAGCAGCTTGAAAGGGAACGAAAAACTGTTTTTT CASSLKGNEKLFF
TRBJ2-2 13 NA TRBV14 NA TGTGCCAGCAGCCCGTGGAACACCGGGGAGCTGTTTTTT CASSPWNTGELFF
TRBJ2-1 15 TRBD2 TRBV18 NA TGTGCCAGCTCCCGGACTAGCGGTTCCTACAATGAGCAGTTCTTC CASSRTSGSYNEQFF
TRBJ2-3 17 TRBD2 TRBV5-1 NA TGCGCCAGCAGCTCAACCCCTAGCGGGGCCGTACTAGATACGCAGTATTTT CASSSTPSGAVLDTQYF
TRBJ2-2 18 NA TRBV9 NA TGTGCCAGCAGCATCCGCCCCCGTTGGGGAGCCTTAGGGGGGGAGCTGTTTTTT CASSIRPRWGALGGELFF
TRBJ1-3 16 NA TRBV27 NA TGTGCCAGCAGTTTAAGGTTCCGGAAATCTGGAAACACCATATATTTT CASSLRFRKSGNTIYF
TRBJ2-1 16 NA TRBV7-2 NA TGTGCCAGCAGCTCCGCAGGGCGGAGCTCCTACAATGAGCAGTTCTTC CASSSAGRSSYNEQFF
TRBJ2-2 15 TRBD1 TRBV14 NA TGTGCCAGCAGCCGAGACAGGGGTACCACCGGGGAGCTGTTTTTT CASSRDRGTTGELFF
TRBJ2-2 12 NA TRBV29-1 NA TGCAGCGTTGCTGCGGGGGCAGGGGAGCTGTTTTTT CSVAAGAGELFF
TRBJ1-2 13 TRBD1 TRBV28 NA TGTGCCAGCAGTCCCGGGACAGGGAGGCGCTACACCTTC CASSPGTGRRYTF
TRBJ2-7 15 TRBD2 TRBV7-6 NA TGTGCCAGCAGCTTAGCGGGGAGCGGGAGGGACGAGCAGTACTTC CASSLAGSGRDEQYF
TRBJ2-2 14 TRBD2 TRBV7-6 NA TGTGCCAGCGGGCTAGCGGATGACACCGGGGAGCTGTCTTTT CASGLADDTGELSF
TRBJ1-1 15 NA TRBV7-2 NA TGTGCCAGCAGCTTAGGTCCGCTTAAGAACACTGAAGCTTTCTTT CASSLGPLKNTEAFF
TRBJ2-5 13 TRBD1 TRBV7-9 NA TGTGCCAGCAGCTTTTTCGACAGGGGGACCCAGTACTTC CASSFFDRGTQYF
TRBJ2-2 13 NA TRBV29-1 NA TGCAGCGTTGACAGGGGTAACACCGGGGAGCTGTTTTTT CSVDRGNTGELFF
TRBJ2-7 16 NA TRBV18 NA TGTGCCAGCTCACCCGGTGCCCCAGCGAACTCCTACGAGCAGTACTTC CASSPGAPANSYEQYF
TRBJ2-3 14 NA TRBV5-1 NA TGCGCCAGCAGCTTGGGGCGGATGCAAGATACGCAGTATTTT CASSLGRMQDTQYF
TRBJ2-2 19 NA TRBV4-2 NA TGTGCCAGCAGCCAAGATCATAAGGGTAGCGGCGCGAACACCGGGGAGCTGTTTTTT CASSQDHKGSGANTGELFF
TRBJ1-1 15 TRBD1 TRBV14 few TGTGCCAGCAGCCGACGACAGGGGGTTGTGCCTGAAGCTTTCTTT CASSRRQGVVPEAFF
TRBJ2-3 15 TRBD2 TRBV2 NA TGTGCCAGCAGTGCGAACGGGAGGGCCCCAGATACGCAGTATTTT CASSANGRAPDTQYF
TRBJ2-4 15 NA TRBV4-1 once TGCGCCAGCAGCCAAGGAAGGGCCCTCAAAAACATTCAGTACTTC CASSQGRALKNIQYF
TRBJ1-1 14 TRBD1 TRBV6-5 NA TGTGCCAGCAGATTTGGACAGGGGAAGACTGAAGCTTTCTTT CASRFGQGKTEAFF
TRBJ1-4 11 NA TRBV25-1 once TGTGCCAGCAGGGCGACAGGTCTCCTGTTTTTT CASRATGLLFF
TRBJ2-7 14 NA TRBV9 NA TGTGCCAGCAGCCCCCTTGGGGGAGTAACCGAGCAGTACTTC CASSPLGGVTEQYF
TRBJ2-2 14 TRBD2 TRBV9 NA TGTGCCAGCACCGGAACAACCGGGACTAAGGAGCTGTTTTTT CASTGTTGTKELFF
TRBJ2-7 12 NA TRBV6-1 NA TGTGCCAGCAGAGCAGGGGACTACGAGCAGTACTTC CASRAGDYEQYF
TRBJ1-3 16 NA TRBV7-9 NA TGTGCCAGCAGCCGAGGGGGAGGACTCTCTGGAAACACCATATATTTT CASSRGGGLSGNTIYF
TRBJ1-2 14 NA TRBV2 NA TGTGCCAGCAGTGAACGTCGACAGCCGGTTGGCTACACCTTC CASSERRQPVGYTF
TRBJ1-5 13 NA TRBV7-2 NA TGTGCCAGCAGCTTAGGTCGGTATCAGCCCCAGCATTTT CASSLGRYQPQHF
TRBJ1-3 15 NA TRBV23-1 NA TGCGCCAGCAGCCGACGACGGGGGAGGAGAAACACCATATATTTT CASSRRRGRRNTIYF
TRBJ2-4 17 TRBD2 TRBV5-4 NA TGTGCCAGCAGCCCGCCCCGTAGGGAAGCGGGAGAAAACATTCAGTACTTC CASSPPRREAGENIQYF
TRBJ2-1 16 TRBD2 TRBV10-3 once TGTGCCATCAGTGGAAACGGGACTAGCGGGAAGAATGAGCAGTTCTTC CAISGNGTSGKNEQFF
TRBJ1-5 15 TRBD1 TRBV6-1 NA TGTGCCAGCAGTCGGGATGGACAGGGCTATCAGCCCCAGCATTTT CASSRDGQGYQPQHF
TRBJ2-1 15 TRBD2 TRBV5-4 NA TGTGCCAGCAGCCCTGGGGCTAGCGGATACAATGAGCAGTTCTTC CASSPGASGYNEQFF
TRBJ2-3 14 NA TRBV7-3 NA TGTGCCAGCAGCTGGACAGCGAGCACAGATACGCAGTATTTT CASSWTASTDTQYF
TRBJ2-7 19 NA TRBV4-1 NA TGCGCCAGCAGCCCGGTCCGGGGGGCAGGGGTTGGGAACAAGGACGAGCAGTACTTC CASSPVRGAGVGNKDEQYF
TRBJ2-7 15 NA TRBV4-1 NA TGCGCCAGCAGCCCAGATGACGGGGGCGCGTACGAGCAGTACTTC CASSPDDGGAYEQYF
TRBJ1-3 12 NA TRBV2 NA TGTGCCAGCAGTGAAGCGGGAAACACCATATATTTT CASSEAGNTIYF
TRBJ2-5 15 NA TRBV6-6 NA TGTGCCAGCAGTCCAACCCGAGCGGATCAAGAGACCCAGTACTTC CASSPTRADQETQYF
TRBJ2-3 11 NA TRBV11-1 NA TGTGCCATCAGTAGGGGTGATACGCAGTATTTT CAISRGDTQYF